This T cell receptor beta chain was observed in a study of OX40 agonist ivuxolimab in advanced cancers. J lost 2 bases, V lost 6 bases, and 10 bases had no gene match. Germline V CDR1 and CDR2: SGHDT, YYEEEE. The CDR3 has 16 amino acids. Libraries were prepared by immunoSEQ multiplex PCR; TCRdb keeps only in-frame clonotypes and omits some of them. The top ten clones hold 5% to 7% of a sample with about 69,000 clones, 80% to 95% of them seen once. This clone appeared once. The specimen comprised CD4+ or CD8+ T cells sorted from blood, sampled in a trial of the OX40 agonist ivuxolimab. The chain is built from TRBV5-6 and TRBJ2-1; 8 bases fit TRBD2. The sequence was collected from an adult with an advanced solid tumor such as melanoma, head and neck, liver or kidney cancer. The CDR3, as DNA: TGTGCCAGCATCCACGTTAGCGGGGCGACCTACAATGAGCAGTTCTTC. As protein: CASIHVSGATYNEQFF.